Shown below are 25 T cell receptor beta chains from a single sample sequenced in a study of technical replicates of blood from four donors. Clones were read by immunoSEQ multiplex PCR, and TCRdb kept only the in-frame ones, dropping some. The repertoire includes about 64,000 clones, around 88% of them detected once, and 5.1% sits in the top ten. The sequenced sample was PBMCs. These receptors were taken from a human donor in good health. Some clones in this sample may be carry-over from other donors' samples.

The CDR3 loop is CASSRGNKATNEKLFF. CDR3 DNA: TGCGCCAGCAGCCGCGGAAACAAGGCAACTAATGAAAAACTGTTTTTT. V is TRBV5-1 and J is TRBJ1-4; D gene ambiguous. The CDR3 totals 16 residues. The germline V and J ends were trimmed by 4 bases and 0 bases, with 13 bases remaining between them. CDR1 is SGHRS, CDR2 YFSETQ, per germline.

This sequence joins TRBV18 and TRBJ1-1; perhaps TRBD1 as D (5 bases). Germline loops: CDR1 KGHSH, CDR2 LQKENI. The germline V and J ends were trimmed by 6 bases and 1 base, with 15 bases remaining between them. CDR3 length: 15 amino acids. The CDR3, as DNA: TGTGCCAGCTCTCTTCAGGGACTTACGAACACTGAAGCTTTCTTT. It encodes CASSLQGLTNTEAFF.

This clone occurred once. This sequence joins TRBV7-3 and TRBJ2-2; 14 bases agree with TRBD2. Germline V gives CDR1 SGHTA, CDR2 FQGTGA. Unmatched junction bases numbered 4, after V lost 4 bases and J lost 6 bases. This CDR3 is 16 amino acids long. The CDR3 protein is CASSSWTSGGPGELFF. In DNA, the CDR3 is TGTGCCAGCAGCTCCTGGACTAGCGGGGGGCCCGGGGAGCTGTTTTTT.

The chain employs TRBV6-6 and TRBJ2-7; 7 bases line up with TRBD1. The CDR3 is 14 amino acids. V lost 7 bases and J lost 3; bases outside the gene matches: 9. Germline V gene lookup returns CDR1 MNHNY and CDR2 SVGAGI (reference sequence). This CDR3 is CASNRQGMDYEQYF. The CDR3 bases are TGTGCCAGCAACAGACAGGGAATGGACTACGAGCAGTACTTC.

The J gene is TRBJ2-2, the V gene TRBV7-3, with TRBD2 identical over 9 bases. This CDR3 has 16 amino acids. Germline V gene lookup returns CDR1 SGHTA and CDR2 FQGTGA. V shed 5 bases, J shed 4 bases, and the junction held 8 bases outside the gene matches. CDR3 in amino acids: CASSLTGSGGTGELFF. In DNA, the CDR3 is TGTGCCAGCAGCCTGACTGGTAGCGGGGGCACCGGGGAGCTGTTTTTT.

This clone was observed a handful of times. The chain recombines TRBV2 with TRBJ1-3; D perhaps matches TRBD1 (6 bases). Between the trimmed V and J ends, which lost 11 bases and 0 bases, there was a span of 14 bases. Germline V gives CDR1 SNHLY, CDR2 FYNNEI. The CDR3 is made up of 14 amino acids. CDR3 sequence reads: CASTGGLSGNTIYF. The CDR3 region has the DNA TGTGCCTCAACGGGGGGCCTCTCTGGAAACACCATATATTTT.

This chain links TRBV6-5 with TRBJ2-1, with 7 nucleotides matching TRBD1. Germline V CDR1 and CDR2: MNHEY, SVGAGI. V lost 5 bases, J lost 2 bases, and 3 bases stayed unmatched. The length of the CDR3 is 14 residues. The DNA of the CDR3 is TGTGCCAGCAGTCCCGGACAGGCCTACAATGAGCAGTTCTTC. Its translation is CASSPGQAYNEQFF.

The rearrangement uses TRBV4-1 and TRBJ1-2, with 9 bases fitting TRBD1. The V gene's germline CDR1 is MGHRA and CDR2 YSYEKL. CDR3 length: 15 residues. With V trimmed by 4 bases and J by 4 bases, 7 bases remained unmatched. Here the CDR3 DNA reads TGCGCCAGCAGCCTAGACACAGGGGGCTTCTATGGCTACACCTTC. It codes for CASSLDTGGFYGYTF.

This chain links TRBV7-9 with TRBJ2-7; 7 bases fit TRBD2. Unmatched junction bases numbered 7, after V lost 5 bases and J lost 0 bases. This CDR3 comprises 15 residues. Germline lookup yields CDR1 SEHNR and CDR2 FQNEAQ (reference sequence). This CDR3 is CASSVSSGRSYEQYF. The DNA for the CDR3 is TGTGCCAGCAGCGTCTCTAGCGGTCGCTCCTACGAGCAGTACTTC.

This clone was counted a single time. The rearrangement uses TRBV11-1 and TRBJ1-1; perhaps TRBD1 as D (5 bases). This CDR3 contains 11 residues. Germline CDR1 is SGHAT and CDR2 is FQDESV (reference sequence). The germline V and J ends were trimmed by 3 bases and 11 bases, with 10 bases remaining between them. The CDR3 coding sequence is TGTGCCAGCAGCTTCGGGACTGCGGCTTTCTTT. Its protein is CASSFGTAAFF.

CDR3 DNA sequence: TGCGCCAGCGGGGCGTGGGACAGTCCACCCGCTCCCACAGATACGCAGTATTTT. Protein: CASGAWDSPPAPTDTQYF. V is TRBV23-1 and J is TRBJ2-3, with TRBD1 matching over 7 bases. TRBV23-1 is assigned to the ORF class and has an uncertain function. J lost 2 bases, V lost 8 bases, and 19 bases had no gene match. The CDR3 is made up of 18 amino acids.

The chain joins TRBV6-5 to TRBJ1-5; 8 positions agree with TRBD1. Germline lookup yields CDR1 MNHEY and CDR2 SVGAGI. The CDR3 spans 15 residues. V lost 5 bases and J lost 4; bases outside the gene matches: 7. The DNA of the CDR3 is TGTGCCAGCAGTCGGGGACAGGACATGAATCAGCCCCAGCATTTT. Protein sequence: CASSRGQDMNQPQHF.

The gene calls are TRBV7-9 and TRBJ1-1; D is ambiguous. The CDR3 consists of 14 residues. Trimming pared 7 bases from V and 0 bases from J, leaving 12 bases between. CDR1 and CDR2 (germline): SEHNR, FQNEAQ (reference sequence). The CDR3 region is CASTFLPMNTEAFF. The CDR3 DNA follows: TGTGCCAGCACCTTTCTACCGATGAACACTGAAGCTTTCTTT. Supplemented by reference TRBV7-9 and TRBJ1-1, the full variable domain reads DTGVSQNPRHKITKRGQNVTFRCDPISEHNRLYWYRQTLGQGPEFLTYFQNEAQLEKSRLLSDRFSAERPKGSFSTLEIQRTEQGDSAMYLCASTFLPMNTEAFFGQGTRLTVV.

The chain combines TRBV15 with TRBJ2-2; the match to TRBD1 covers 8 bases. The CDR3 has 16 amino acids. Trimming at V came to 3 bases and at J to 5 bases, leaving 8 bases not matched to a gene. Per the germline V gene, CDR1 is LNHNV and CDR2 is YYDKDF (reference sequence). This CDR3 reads CATSSLTGGTTGELFF. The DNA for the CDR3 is TGTGCCACCAGCAGTCTAACAGGGGGGACAACCGGGGAGCTGTTTTTT.

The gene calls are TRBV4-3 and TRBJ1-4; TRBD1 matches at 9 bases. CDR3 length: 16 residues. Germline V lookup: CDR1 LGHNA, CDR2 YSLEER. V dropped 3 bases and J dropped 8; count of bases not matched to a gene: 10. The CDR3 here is CASSQQSGTGREKLFF. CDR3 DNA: TGCGCCAGCAGCCAGCAGTCCGGGACAGGGAGAGAAAAACTGTTTTTT.

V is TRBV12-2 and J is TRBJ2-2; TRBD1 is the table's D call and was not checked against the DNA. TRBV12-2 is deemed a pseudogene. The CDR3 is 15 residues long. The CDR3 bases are TGTGCAAGTCGCCCGGGACAAAGGAAACGCGGGGAGCTGTTTTTT. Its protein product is CASRPGQRKRGELFF.

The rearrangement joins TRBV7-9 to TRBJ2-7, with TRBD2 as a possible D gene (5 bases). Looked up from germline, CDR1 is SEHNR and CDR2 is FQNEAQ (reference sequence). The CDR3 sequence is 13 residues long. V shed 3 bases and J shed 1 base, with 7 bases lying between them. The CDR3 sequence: CASSFPGSYEQYF. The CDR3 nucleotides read TGTGCCAGCAGCTTTCCGGGATCCTACGAGCAGTACTTC.

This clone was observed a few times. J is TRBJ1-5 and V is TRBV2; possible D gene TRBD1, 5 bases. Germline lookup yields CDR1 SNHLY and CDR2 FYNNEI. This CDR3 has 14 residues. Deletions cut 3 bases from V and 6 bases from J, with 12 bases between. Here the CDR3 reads CASSDLSGVQPQHF. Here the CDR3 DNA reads TGTGCCAGCAGTGACCTTTCGGGGGTTCAGCCCCAGCATTTT.

In nucleotides, the CDR3 is TGTGCCAGCTCTCCGTCGACAGGGAAAGAGCAGTACTTC. Protein: CASSPSTGKEQYF. The chain recombines TRBV18 with TRBJ2-7, with 7 positions matching TRBD1. Germline values: CDR1 KGHSH, CDR2 LQKENI. Trimming cost V 6 bases and J 7 bases; bases outside gene matches: 9. The CDR3 spans 13 residues.

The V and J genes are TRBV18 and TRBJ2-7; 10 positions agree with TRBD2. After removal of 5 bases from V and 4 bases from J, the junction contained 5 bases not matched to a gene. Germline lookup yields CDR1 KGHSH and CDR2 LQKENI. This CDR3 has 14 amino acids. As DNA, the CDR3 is TGTGCCAGCTCAAATCCTAGCGGGGGTTACGAGCAGTACTTC. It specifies CASSNPSGGYEQYF.

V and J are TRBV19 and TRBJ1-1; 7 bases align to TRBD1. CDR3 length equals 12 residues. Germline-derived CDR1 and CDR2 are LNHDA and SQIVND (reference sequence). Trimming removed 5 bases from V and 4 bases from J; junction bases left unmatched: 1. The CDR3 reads CASSRDSTEAFF. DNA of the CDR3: TGTGCCAGTAGTCGGGACAGCACTGAAGCTTTCTTT.

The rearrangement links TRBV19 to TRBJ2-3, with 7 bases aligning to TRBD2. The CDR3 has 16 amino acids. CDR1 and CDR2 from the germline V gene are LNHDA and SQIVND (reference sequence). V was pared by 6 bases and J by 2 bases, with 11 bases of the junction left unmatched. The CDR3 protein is CASREPGGIHTDTQYF. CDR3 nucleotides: TGTGCCAGTAGGGAACCCGGGGGGATCCACACAGATACGCAGTATTTT.

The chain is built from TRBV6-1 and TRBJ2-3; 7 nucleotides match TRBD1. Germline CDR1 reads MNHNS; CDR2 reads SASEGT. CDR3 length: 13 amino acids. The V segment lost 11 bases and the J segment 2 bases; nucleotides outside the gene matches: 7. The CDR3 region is CAGWDSNTDTQYF. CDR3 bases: TGTGCCGGATGGGACAGCAACACAGATACGCAGTATTTT.

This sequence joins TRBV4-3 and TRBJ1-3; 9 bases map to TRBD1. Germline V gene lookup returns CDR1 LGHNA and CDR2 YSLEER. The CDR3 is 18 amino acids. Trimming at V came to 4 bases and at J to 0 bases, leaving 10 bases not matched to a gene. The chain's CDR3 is CASSRNGGQGFSGNTIYF. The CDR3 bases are TGCGCCAGCAGCCGAAACGGGGGACAGGGCTTCTCTGGAAACACCATATATTTT.

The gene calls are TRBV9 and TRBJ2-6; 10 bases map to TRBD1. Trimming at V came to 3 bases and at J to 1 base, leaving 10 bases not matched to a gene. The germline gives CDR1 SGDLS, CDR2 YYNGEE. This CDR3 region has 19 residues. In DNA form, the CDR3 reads TGTGCCAGCAGCGAAACGACAGGGGGCTTTTTTTCTGGGGCCAACGTCCTGACTTTC. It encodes CASSETTGGFFSGANVLTF. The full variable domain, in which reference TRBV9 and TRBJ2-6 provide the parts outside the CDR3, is DSGVTQTPKHLITATGQRVTLRCSPRSGDLSVYWYQQSLDQGLQFLIQYYNGEERAKGNILERFSAQQFPDLHSELNLSSLELGDSALYFCASSETTGGFFSGANVLTFGAGSRLTVL.